One T cell receptor (beta chain) is described in this entry. Its matching antigen is unknown. These data come from a study of PD-1 blockade in classical Hodgkin lymphoma. Germline V gene sequence: CDR1 SGHVS, CDR2 FQNEAQ. Unmatched junction bases numbered 11, after V lost 7 bases and J lost 3 bases. The CDR3 contains 18 residues. Relapse was seen in all patients after autologous stem cell transplantation, and brentuximab vedotin exposure was variable. Progressive disease, partial response or complete response was each patient's best response. Study-level results: Complete responders entered with baseline diversity on par with newly diagnosed patients, the results showed.

TCRdb keeps only in-frame clones here, not all; method: immunoSEQ multiplex PCR. Among just under 45,000 clones listed, over 65% were seen once. The TCR comes from a human donor with classical Hodgkin lymphoma. V is TRBV7-8 and J is TRBJ2-2, with TRBD2 identical over 13 bases. Material: peripheral blood mononuclear cells (PBMCs), obtained before the second cycle of nivolumab. The CDR3 protein is CASNNSPGLAGDTGELFF. CDR3 DNA sequence: TGTGCCAGCAACAATAGCCCCGGACTAGCGGGAGACACCGGGGAGCTGTTTTTT.